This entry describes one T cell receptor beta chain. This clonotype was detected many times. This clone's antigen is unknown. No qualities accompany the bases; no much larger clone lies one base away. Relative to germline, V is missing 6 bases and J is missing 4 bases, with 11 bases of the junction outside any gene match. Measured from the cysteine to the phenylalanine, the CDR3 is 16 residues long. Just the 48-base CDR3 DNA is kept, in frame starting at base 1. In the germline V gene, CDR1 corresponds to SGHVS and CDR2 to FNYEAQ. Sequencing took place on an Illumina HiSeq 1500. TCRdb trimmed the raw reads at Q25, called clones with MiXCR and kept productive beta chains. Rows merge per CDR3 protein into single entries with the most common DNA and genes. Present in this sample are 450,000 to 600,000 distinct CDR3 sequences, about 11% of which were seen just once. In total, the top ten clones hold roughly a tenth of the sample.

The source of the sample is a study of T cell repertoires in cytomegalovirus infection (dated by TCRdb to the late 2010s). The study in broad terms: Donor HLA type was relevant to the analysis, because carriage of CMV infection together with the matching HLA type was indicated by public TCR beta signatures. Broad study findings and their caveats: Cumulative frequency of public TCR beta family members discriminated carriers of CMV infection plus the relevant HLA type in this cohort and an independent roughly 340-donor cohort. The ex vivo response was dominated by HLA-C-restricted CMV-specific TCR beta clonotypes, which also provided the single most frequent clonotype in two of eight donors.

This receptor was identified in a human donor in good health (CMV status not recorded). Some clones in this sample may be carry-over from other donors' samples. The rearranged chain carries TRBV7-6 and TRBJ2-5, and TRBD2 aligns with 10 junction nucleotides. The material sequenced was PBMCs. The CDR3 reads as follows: CASSPRLAGVGETQYF. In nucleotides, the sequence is TGTGCCAGCAGTCCTCGGCTAGCGGGAGTTGGAGAGACCCAGTACTTC.